Given below is one T cell receptor beta chain in context. Its antigen is unknown. Per the study methods: Filtering differed because ImmunoSEQ produced junction-only sequences that carried no quality scores. Repertoires were generated with immunoSEQ multiplex PCR, while TCRdb's copy carries only in-frame clones and drops some. The V and J calls and clone size were taken over from that table, and D and trimming were inferred from the DNA. Counted here are 2 million to 3 million clones, 80% to 95% occurring once; the ten biggest clones make up more than 0.35%. This sample stems from a study of shared clonotypes between healthy human individuals. Background on the study: Per donor, CD8 memory used one plate, CD8 naive used two, CD4 memory used three and CD4 naive used three.

The study, taken as a whole, reports: Non-shared clonotypes showed lower generation probabilities than clonotypes common to all four donors.

There are 16 residues in the CDR3. Trimming at V came to 0 bases and at J to 7 bases, leaving 8 bases not matched to a gene. Germline CDR1 MNHEY, CDR2 SMNVEV (reference sequence). The sequence derives from a man between 18 and 29 years old in good health. Some clones in this sample may be carry-over from other donors' samples. The chain combines TRBV27 with TRBJ1-5, with TRBD1 identical over 8 bases. Input material: naive CD4+ T cells from PBMCs. Indicated subset: CD45RA+ positively selected. In DNA form, the CDR3 reads TGTGCCAGCAGTTTATCGTGGCAGGGGGCTGGCCAGCCCCAGCATTTT. It is translated as CASSLSWQGAGQPQHF.